This T cell receptor (beta chain) is drawn from a study of cytomegalovirus exposure and HLA in healthy donors. The PCR was carried out with 60 Vbeta primers and 13 Jbeta primers. The assay was immunoSEQ multiplex PCR, and TCRdb's table has in-frame clones only and misses some. This table holds fewer than 200,000 clones, nearly 80% found once. CDR3 length: 14 residues. Germline V CDR1 and CDR2: SNHLY, FYNNEI. V was pared by 6 bases and J by 0 bases, with 9 bases between. The J gene is TRBJ2-1, the V gene TRBV2; no clear D gene. This sequence originates from a middle-aged man in good health and CMV-seropositive. Sequencing input: PBMCs. The CDR3 sequence is CASRQLSSYNEQFF. The CDR3 nucleotides read TGTGCCAGCAGACAGTTGAGCTCCTACAATGAGCAGTTCTTC. Variable domain in full (rest from reference TRBV2 and TRBJ2-1): EPEVTQTPSHQVTQMGQEVILRCVPISNHLYFYWYRQILGQKVEFLVSFYNNEISEKSEIFDDQFSVERPDGSNFTLKIRSTKLEDSAMYFCASRQLSSYNEQFFGPGTRLTVL.